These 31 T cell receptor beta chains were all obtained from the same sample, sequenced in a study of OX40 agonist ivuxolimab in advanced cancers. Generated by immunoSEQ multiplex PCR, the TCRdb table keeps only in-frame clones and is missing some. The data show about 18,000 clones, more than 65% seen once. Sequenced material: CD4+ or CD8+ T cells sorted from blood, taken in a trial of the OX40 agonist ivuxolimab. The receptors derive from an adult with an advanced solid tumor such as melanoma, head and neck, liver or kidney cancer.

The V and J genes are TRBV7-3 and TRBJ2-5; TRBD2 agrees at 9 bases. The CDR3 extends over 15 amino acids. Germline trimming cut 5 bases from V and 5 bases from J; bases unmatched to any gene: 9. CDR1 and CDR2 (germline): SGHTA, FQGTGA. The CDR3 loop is CASSLSGTSWETQYF. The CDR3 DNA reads TGTGCCAGCAGCCTCTCCGGGACTAGCTGGGAGACCCAGTACTTC.

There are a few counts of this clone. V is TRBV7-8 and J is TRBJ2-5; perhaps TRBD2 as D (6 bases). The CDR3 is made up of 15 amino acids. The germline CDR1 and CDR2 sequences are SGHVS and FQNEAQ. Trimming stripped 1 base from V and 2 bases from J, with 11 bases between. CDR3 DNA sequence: TGTGCCAGCAGCTTAGTAGGGACTCTTCAAGAGACCCAGTACTTC. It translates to CASSLVGTLQETQYF.

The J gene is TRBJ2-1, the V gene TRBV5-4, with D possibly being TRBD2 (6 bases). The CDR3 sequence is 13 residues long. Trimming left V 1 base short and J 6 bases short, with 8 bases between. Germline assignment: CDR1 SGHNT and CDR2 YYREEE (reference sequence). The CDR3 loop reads CASSLQGGNEQFF. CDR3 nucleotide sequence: TGTGCCAGCAGCTTGCAGGGAGGCAATGAGCAGTTCTTC.

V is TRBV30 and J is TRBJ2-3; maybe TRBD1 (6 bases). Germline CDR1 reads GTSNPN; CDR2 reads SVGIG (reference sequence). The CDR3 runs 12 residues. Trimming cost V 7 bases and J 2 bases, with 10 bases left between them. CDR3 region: CASTGLTDTQYF. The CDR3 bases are TGTGCCTCAACAGGGCTCACAGATACGCAGTATTTT.

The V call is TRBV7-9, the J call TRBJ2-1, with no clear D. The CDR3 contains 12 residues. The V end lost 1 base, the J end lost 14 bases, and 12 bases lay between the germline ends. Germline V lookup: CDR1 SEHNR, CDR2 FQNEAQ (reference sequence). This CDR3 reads CASSLDSNMEFF. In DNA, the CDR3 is TGTGCCAGCAGCTTAGACTCGAATATGGAGTTCTTC.

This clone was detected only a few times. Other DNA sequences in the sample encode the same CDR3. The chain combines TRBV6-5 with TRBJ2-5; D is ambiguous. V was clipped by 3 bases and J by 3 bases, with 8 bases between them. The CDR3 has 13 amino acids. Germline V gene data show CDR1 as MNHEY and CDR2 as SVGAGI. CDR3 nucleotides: TGTGCCAGCAGTTATGAAGCAGAAGAGACCCAGTACTTC. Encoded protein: CASSYEAEETQYF.

The CDR3 protein is CASSTPRVATGELFF. DNA for the CDR3: TGTGCCAGCAGTACCCCCAGGGTGGCCACCGGGGAGCTGTTTTTT. This chain uses TRBV27 with TRBJ2-2; the D gene is possibly TRBD1 (5 bases). Trimming took off 5 bases at V and 4 bases at J, with 14 bases between the two ends. The CDR3 totals 15 residues. Germline V gives CDR1 MNHEY, CDR2 SMNVEV (reference sequence).

The CDR3 DNA sequence: TGTGCCAGCAGCTTAGGGGCGGGAGCGGAAGATACGCAGTATTTT. Encoded protein: CASSLGAGAEDTQYF. The chain joins TRBV11-2 to TRBJ2-3; 7 bases are a match to TRBD2. The V gene end was trimmed by 1 base and the J gene end by 5 bases; junction bases not matched to a gene: 6. Germline assignment: CDR1 SGHAT and CDR2 FQNNGV. The CDR3 extends over 15 amino acids.

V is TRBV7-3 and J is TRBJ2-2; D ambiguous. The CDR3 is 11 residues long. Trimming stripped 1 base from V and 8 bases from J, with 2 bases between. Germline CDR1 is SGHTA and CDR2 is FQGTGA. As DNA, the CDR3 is TGTGCCAGCAGCTTAAGTGGGGAGCTGTTTTTT. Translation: CASSLSGELFF. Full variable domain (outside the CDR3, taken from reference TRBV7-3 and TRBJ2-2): GAGVSQTPSNKVTEKGKYVELRCDPISGHTALYWYRQSLGQGPEFLIYFQGTGAADDSGLPNDRFFAVRPEGSVSTLKIQRTERGDSAVYLCASSLSGELFFGEGSRLTVL.

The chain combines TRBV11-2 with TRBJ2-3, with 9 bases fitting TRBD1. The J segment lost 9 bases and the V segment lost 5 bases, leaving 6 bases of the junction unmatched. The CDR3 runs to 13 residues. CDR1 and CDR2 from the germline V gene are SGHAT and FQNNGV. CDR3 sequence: CASSGRTGETQYF. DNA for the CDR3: TGTGCCAGCAGCGGACGGACAGGGGAAACGCAGTATTTT.

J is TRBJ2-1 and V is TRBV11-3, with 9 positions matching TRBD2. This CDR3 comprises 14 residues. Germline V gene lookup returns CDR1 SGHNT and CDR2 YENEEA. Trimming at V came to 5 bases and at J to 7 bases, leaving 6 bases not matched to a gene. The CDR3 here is CASSLPGLANEQFF. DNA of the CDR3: TGTGCCAGCAGCCTTCCGGGACTAGCAAATGAGCAGTTCTTC.

As DNA, the CDR3 is TGTGCCAGCAGTTTTGGGGGGGACGAGCAGTACTTC. Its translation is CASSFGGDEQYF. The chain carries TRBV27 and TRBJ2-7, with 7 bases aligning to TRBD2. Germline assignment: CDR1 MNHEY and CDR2 SMNVEV (reference sequence). The V segment lost 3 bases and the J segment 5 bases; nucleotides outside the gene matches: 1. The CDR3 extends over 12 amino acids.

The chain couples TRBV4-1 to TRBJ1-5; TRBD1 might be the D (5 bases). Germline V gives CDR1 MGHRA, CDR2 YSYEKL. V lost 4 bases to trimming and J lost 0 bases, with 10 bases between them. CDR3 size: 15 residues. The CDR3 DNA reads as TGCGCCAGCAGCCCGGGACGGTTTAGCAATCAGCCCCAGCATTTT. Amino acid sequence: CASSPGRFSNQPQHF.

For the CDR3, the DNA is TGTGCCAGCAGCCGTGGGCCATACGAGCAGTACTTC. Amino acid sequence: CASSRGPYEQYF. The V and J genes are TRBV5-8 and TRBJ2-7; D gene uncertain. V gave up 4 bases and J gave up 4 bases, with 9 bases separating them. CDR3 size: 12 residues. CDR1 is SGHTS and CDR2 is YDEGEE in the germline V gene.

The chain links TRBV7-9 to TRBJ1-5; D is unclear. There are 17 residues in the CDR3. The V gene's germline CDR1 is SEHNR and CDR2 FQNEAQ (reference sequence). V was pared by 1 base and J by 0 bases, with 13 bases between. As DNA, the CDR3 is TGTGCCAGCAGCTTAGTGTCCGGTTATCATAGCAATCAGCCCCAGCATTTT. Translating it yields CASSLVSGYHSNQPQHF.

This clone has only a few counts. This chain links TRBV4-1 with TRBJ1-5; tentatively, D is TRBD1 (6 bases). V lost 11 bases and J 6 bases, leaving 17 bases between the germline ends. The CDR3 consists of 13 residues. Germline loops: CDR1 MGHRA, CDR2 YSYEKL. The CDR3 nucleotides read TGCGCCGTTGCCCCAGGGGCGGGTCAGCCCCAGCATTTT. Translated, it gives CAVAPGAGQPQHF.

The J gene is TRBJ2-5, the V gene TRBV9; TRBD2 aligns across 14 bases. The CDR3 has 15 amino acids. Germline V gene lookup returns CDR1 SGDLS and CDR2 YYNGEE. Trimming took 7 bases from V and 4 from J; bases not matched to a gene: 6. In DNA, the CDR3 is TGTGCCAGCTCTGGGACTAGCGGGAGTAGAGAGACCCAGTACTTC. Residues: CASSGTSGSRETQYF.

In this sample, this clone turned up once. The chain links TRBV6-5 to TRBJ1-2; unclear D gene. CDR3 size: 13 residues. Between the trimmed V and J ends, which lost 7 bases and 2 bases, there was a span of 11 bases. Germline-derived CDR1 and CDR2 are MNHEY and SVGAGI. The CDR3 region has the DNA TGTGCCAGCAAGGAGTGGCAGAACTATGGCTACACCTTC. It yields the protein CASKEWQNYGYTF.

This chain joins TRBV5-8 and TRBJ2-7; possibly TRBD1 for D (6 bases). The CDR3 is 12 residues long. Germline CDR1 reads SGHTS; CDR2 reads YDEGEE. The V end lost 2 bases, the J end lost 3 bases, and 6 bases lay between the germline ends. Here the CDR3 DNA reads TGTGCCAGCAGCTTAGGGGGCTACGAGCAGTACTTC. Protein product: CASSLGGYEQYF.

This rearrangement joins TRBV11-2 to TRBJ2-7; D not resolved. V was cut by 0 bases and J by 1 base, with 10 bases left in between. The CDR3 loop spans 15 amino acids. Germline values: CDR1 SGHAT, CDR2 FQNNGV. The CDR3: CASSLDKGRSYEQYF. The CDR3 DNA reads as TGTGCCAGCAGCTTAGATAAGGGCAGGTCCTACGAGCAGTACTTC. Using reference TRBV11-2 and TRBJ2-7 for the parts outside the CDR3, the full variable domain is EAGVAQSPRYKIIEKRQSVAFWCNPISGHATLYWYQQILGQGPKLLIQFQNNGVVDDSQLPKDRFSAERLKGVDSTLKIQPAKLEDSAVYLCASSLDKGRSYEQYFGPGTRLTVT.

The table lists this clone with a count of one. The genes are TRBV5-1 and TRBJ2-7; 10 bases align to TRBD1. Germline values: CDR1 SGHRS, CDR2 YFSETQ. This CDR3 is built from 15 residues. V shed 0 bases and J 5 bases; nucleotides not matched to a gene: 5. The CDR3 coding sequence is TGCGCCAGCAGCTTGGAGGGGACAGGGGAGGACGAGCAGTACTTC. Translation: CASSLEGTGEDEQYF.

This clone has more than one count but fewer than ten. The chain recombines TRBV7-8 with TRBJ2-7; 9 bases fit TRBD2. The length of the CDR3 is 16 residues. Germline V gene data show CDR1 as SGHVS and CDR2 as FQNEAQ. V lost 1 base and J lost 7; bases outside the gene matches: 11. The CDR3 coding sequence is TGTGCCAGCAGCTTAGTGGCCGGGACTAGCCCTCTAGAGCAGTACTTC. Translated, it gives CASSLVAGTSPLEQYF.

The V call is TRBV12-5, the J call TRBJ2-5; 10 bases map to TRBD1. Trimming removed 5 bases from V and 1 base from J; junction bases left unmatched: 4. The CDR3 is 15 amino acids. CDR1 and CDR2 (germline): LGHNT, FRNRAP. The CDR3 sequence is CASGRDRGLQETQYF. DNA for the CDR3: TGTGCTAGTGGTCGAGACAGGGGGCTCCAAGAGACCCAGTACTTC.

The CDR3 DNA is TGTGCCAGCGGCAGTGGTCGGTACAATGAGCAGTTCTTC. Residues: CASGSGRYNEQFF. The chain uses TRBV6-5 and TRBJ2-1; no clear D gene. CDR1 is MNHEY and CDR2 is SVGAGI in the germline V gene. The CDR3 consists of 13 residues. Trimming shortened V by 8 bases and J by 4 bases, and 12 bases separated the two germline ends.

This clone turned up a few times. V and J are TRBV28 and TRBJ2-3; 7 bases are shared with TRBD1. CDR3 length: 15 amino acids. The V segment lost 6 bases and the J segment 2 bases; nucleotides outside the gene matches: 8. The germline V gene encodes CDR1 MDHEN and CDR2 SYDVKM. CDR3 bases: TGTGCCAGCAGACCCGGGACAGAATACACAGATACGCAGTATTTT. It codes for CASRPGTEYTDTQYF.

The chain's CDR3 is CAWSITEDYEQYF. In DNA, the CDR3 is TGTGCCTGGAGTATAACCGAGGACTACGAGCAGTACTTC. This rearrangement joins TRBV30 to TRBJ2-7, with D unclear. The CDR3 spans 13 residues. CDR1 is GTSNPN and CDR2 is SVGIG in the germline V gene (reference sequence). V was cut by 2 bases and J by 3 bases, with 11 bases left in between. Filled out from reference TRBV30 and TRBJ2-7, the complete variable domain reads SQTIHQWPATLVQPVGSPLSLECTVEGTSNPNLYWYRQAAGRGLQLLFYSVGIGQISSEVPQNLSASRPQDRQFILSSKKLLLSDSGFYLCAWSITEDYEQYFGPGTRLTVT.

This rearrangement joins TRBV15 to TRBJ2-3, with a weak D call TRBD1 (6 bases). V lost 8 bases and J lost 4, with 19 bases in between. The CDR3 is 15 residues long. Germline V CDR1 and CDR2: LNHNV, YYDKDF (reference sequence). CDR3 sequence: CATSDSWGWPDTQYF. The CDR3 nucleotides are TGTGCCACCTCGGACAGTTGGGGGTGGCCAGATACGCAGTATTTT. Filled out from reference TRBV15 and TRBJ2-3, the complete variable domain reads DAMVIQNPRYQVTQFGKPVTLSCSQTLNHNVMYWYQQKSSQAPKLLFHYYDKDFNNEADTPDNFQSRRPNTSFCFLDIRSPGLGDTAMYLCATSDSWGWPDTQYFGPGTRLTVL.

DNA of the CDR3: TGTGCCAGCAGCGTAGGAGGGGGCGCCTACGAGCAGTACTTC. This encodes CASSVGGGAYEQYF. The chain links TRBV9 to TRBJ2-7; 7 positions agree with TRBD1. Germline V lookup: CDR1 SGDLS, CDR2 YYNGEE. The CDR3 is 14 residues long. Trimming removed 0 bases from V and 2 bases from J; junction bases left unmatched: 2. The entire variable domain, with the rest obtained from reference TRBV9 and TRBJ2-7, is as follows: DSGVTQTPKHLITATGQRVTLRCSPRSGDLSVYWYQQSLDQGLQFLIQYYNGEERAKGNILERFSAQQFPDLHSELNLSSLELGDSALYFCASSVGGGAYEQYFGPGTRLTVT.

The CDR3 loop is CASSDLGAGANVLTF. CDR3 sequence (DNA): TGTGCCAGCAGTGACTTGGGGGCGGGGGCCAACGTCCTGACTTTC. V and J are TRBV6-4 and TRBJ2-6; a possible D gene is TRBD1 (6 bases). The CDR3 length is 15 residues. Germline V CDR1 and CDR2: MRHNA, SNTAGT. Trimming shortened V by 1 base and J by 4 bases, and 8 bases separated the two germline ends.

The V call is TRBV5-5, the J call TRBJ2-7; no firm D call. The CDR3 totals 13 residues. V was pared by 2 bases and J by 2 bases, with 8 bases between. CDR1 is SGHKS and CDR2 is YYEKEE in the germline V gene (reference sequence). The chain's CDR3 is CASSFSLPYEQYF. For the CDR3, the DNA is TGTGCCAGCAGCTTCAGCCTCCCCTACGAGCAGTACTTC.

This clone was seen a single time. The CDR3 DNA is TGTGCCAGCAGCCCCGAAGGGACAGGGGGCTCAGGTGGCTACACCTTC. It is translated as CASSPEGTGGSGGYTF. The chain recombines TRBV9 with TRBJ1-2, with TRBD1 matching 12 bases. The V gene end was trimmed by 4 bases and the J gene end by 7 bases; junction bases not matched to a gene: 11. The CDR3 is made up of 16 amino acids. Germline V lookup: CDR1 SGDLS, CDR2 YYNGEE. Full variable domain (remainder filled in from reference TRBV9 and TRBJ1-2): DSGVTQTPKHLITATGQRVTLRCSPRSGDLSVYWYQQSLDQGLQFLIQYYNGEERAKGNILERFSAQQFPDLHSELNLSSLELGDSALYFCASSPEGTGGSGGYTFGSGTRLTVV.